This TCR beta chain was observed in a study of blood T cells in healthy people across ages (dated by TCRdb to the mid-2010s). Broadly, across the study: In model experiments, template switching captured roughly one uniquely barcoded TCR beta cDNA molecule for every two T cells. The donors were divided into four age groups: young (average around 15 years), middle-aged (about 39), aged (about 56) and long-lived (nearly 85). To avoid experimental bias, donors of different ages were distributed randomly across sequencing lanes. Two additional independent replicas of 1 million unique cDNA reads from the same blood draw were analyzed for two donors (one aged 18 to 30 and one aged 80 or older). To track age-related changes in TCR beta repertoire diversity, the study relied on deep sequencing normalized with unique cDNA molecular identifiers. What the work shows at the level of the full study, not this receptor alone: Since profiling was done on bulk unsorted PBMCs, naive and antigen-experienced compartments could not be conclusively compared. Because the CMV infection status of the donors was unknown, age-related changes in expanded clonotypes may potentially have been confounded. The long-lived group showed more naive CD4+ T cells, fewer expanded clones and increased TCR diversity than the aged group, suggesting age selection. As age increased, observed TCR beta diversity per million T cells dropped in a roughly linear way, and a significant reduction was already evident by age 40. Estimates of total diversity from one million sequenced T cells were regarded as lower bounds and underestimates. Observed TCR beta diversity correlated strongly with the percentage of naive T cells measured by flow cytometry.

The donors were roughly 39 Caucasian individuals from Russia, aged roughly 6 to 100 years, who were systemically healthy. Around 9.9 milliliters of peripheral blood were collected from each donor into EDTA-treated Vacutainer tubes. PBMCs were isolated by Ficoll-Paque density-gradient centrifugation, with at least 6 million obtained per sample. Trizol reagent was used to extract total RNA from the PBMCs, yielding at least 5 micrograms per sample. For every donor, flow cytometry on a PBMC aliquot measured the percentage of naive CD45RAhigh/CD27high T cells. The library came from 5' RACE. This sample was sequenced with an Illumina HiSeq 2500. A second PCR of roughly 7 to 12 cycles was performed with a sample-barcoded 5' primer and a J-beta primer mix. Each TCR beta cDNA molecule received a unique molecular identifier from a template-switch 5' adaptor carrying 12 random nucleotides. Each sample yielded at least 3 million CDR3-containing paired-end reads. The Mint cDNA synthesis kit, primed by a TRBC-specific oligonucleotide, was used to synthesize first-strand cDNA from all RNA. After uracil-DNA glycosylase treatment, a first 18-cycle PCR used universal primers M1SS and BC2_uni_R on all cDNA. The study's own analysis went as follows. Normalization of each sample was performed by random selection of 1 million high-quality reads, each carrying a distinct molecular identifier. Reads sharing molecular identifiers were discarded rather than binned into consensus sequences. MiTCR, with a Q25 quality threshold and the strictest error-elimination algorithm, was used for CDR3 identification, clonotype clustering and error correction. Lower-bound total TCR beta diversity was estimated with a nonparametric unseen species model using Euler transformation. In-frame beta chains were kept once TCRdb had trimmed the public reads at Q25 with fastp and called clones with MiXCR. Identical CDR3 proteins give one entry, which carries the most common genes and DNA. These V and J calls rely on TCRdb rather than the paper's analysis. The sample profile shows just over 1 million distinct CDR3 sequences; 35% to 50% of them were found once. Under 20% of the sample lies in the top ten.

According to the germline V gene (reference sequence), CDR1 reads DFQATT and CDR2 reads SNEGSKA. The CDR3 measures 14 amino acids from cysteine to phenylalanine. The retained sequence is limited to the CDR3, 42 bases, with the frame set at the first base. V gives up 3 bases and J gives up 2 bases, and the segment between their germline ends measures 13 bases. Turning to this clonotype: The antigen it recognizes is unknown. Base-call qualities are not available, and no considerably larger clone is one nucleotide away.

The TCR was taken from an older woman in good health. The chain was built from TRBV20-1 and TRBJ2-5, and possibly TRBD2, on 5 matching bases. The material sequenced was blood. The CDR3 has the sequence CSARILRAQETQYF. The DNA is TGCAGTGCTAGGATTCTGCGGGCTCAAGAGACCCAGTACTTC.